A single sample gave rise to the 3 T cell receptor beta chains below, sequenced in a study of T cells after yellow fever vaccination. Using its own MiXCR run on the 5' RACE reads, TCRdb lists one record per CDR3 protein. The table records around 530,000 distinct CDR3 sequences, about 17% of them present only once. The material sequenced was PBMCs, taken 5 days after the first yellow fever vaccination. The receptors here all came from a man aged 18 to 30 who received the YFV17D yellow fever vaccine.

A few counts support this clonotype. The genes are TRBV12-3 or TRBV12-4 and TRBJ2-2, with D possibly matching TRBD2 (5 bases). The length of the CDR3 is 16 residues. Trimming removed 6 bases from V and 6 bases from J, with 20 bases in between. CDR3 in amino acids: CASREDPGEGSGELFF. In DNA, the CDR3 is TGTGCCAGCAGAGAAGACCCCGGAGAGGGCTCCGGGGAGCTGTTTTTT.

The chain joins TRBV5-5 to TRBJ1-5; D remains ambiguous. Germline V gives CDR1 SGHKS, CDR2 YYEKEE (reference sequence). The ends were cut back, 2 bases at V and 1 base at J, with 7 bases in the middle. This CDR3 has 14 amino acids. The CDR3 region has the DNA TGTGCCAGCAGCTTCTTAGAAAGCAATCAGCCCCAGCATTTT. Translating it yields CASSFLESNQPQHF.

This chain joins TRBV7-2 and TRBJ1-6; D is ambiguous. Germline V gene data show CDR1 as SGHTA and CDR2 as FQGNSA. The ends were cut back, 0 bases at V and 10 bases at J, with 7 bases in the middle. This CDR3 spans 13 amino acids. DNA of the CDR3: TGTGCCAGCAGCTTAGCGACGATGTCACCCCTCCACTTT. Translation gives CASSLATMSPLHF. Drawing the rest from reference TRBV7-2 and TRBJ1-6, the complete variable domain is GAGVSQSPSNKVTEKGKDVELRCDPISGHTALYWYRQSLGQGLEFLIYFQGNSAPDKSGLPSDRFSAERTGGSVSTLTIQRTQQEDSAVYLCASSLATMSPLHFGNGTRLTVT.